This T cell receptor beta chain was recorded in a study of cytomegalovirus exposure and HLA in healthy donors. V gave up 7 bases and J gave up 2 bases, with 12 bases separating them. The CDR3 length is 13 residues. CDR1 is SQVTM and CDR2 is ANQGSEA in the germline V gene. Only in-frame clones appear in the TCRdb table, and some are missing; sequencing was by immunoSEQ multiplex PCR. Of roughly 150,000 clones detected, approximately 86% appear once; the ten largest clones hold 2% to 2.5%. The source is a young woman in good health and CMV-seronegative. Source material: PBMCs. J is TRBJ1-3 and V is TRBV29-1, with D unclear. In DNA, the CDR3 is TGCAGCGCCTTGGGGAGGACTGGAAACACCATATATTTT. Translated: CSALGRTGNTIYF.